This is a list of T cell receptor beta chains from one sample in a study of blood T cell repertoires in COVID-19. The table came from immunoSEQ multiplex PCR; TCRdb's copy has only in-frame clones and leaves some out. This sample has approximately 170,000 clones, with approximately 86% found just once. Source material: peripheral blood. Receptors were obtained from a man aged 25-45 years with acute or convalescent COVID-19. Each CDR3 is given with its conserved first and last residue. The D gene is left open where the match is weak. Some rows have no size entry. The others give once, few or many, or a class for an expanded clone.

size,J,D,V,CDR3,DNA
.,TRBJ1-6,TRBD1,TRBV6-5,CASNAGTGMTPLHF,TGTGCCAGCAATGCAGGGACAGGGATGACACCCCTCCACTTT
.,TRBJ1-3,.,TRBV3-1/TRBV3-2,CASSGGSGNTIYF,TGTGCCAGCTCCGGGGGGTCTGGAAACACCATATATTTT
once,TRBJ1-6,.,TRBV28,CASSLFAGLGRSPLHF,TGTGCCAGCAGTTTGTTTGCAGGGTTGGGTCGGTCACCCCTCCACTTT
.,TRBJ2-1,.,TRBV5-1,CASSLDGTSHNEQFF,TGCGCCAGCAGCTTGGACGGGACATCACACAATGAGCAGTTCTTC
.,TRBJ1-5,TRBD1,TRBV9,CASSVVADGTGDSNQPQHF,TGTGCCAGCAGCGTAGTGGCCGATGGGACAGGGGATAGCAATCAGCCCCAGCATTTT
.,TRBJ2-4,TRBD1,TRBV6-6,CASSPVKQGGIAKNIQYF,TGTGCCAGCAGTCCTGTTAAACAGGGGGGAATAGCCAAAAACATTCAGTACTTC
.,TRBJ2-2,TRBD2,TRBV5-1,CASSLGGLAGGSGELFF,TGCGCCAGCAGCTTGGGGGGACTAGCGGGAGGCTCCGGGGAGCTGTTTTTT
.,TRBJ1-1,TRBD1,TRBV6-5,CASRQMTGQGNEAFF,TGTGCCAGCAGGCAAATGACGGGACAGGGAAATGAAGCTTTCTTT
.,TRBJ1-4,.,TRBV7-9,CATEPGTPSEKLFF,TGTGCCACCGAGCCCGGGACACCGAGCGAAAAACTGTTTTTT
.,TRBJ2-1,TRBD2,TRBV10-1,CASSEGGRVENEQFF,TGCGCCAGCAGTGAAGGCGGGAGAGTCGAGAATGAGCAGTTCTTC
.,TRBJ1-5,TRBD1,TRBV3-1/TRBV3-2,CASSGGEFQPQHF,TGTGCCAGCTCAGGGGGAGAGTTTCAGCCCCAGCATTTT
.,TRBJ1-5,.,TRBV19,CASSIEGATTQPQHF,TGTGCCAGTAGTATAGAGGGGGCCACAACCCAGCCCCAGCATTTT
once,TRBJ2-1,.,TRBV4-2,CASSQGRGSESNEQFF,TGTGCCAGCAGCCAAGGTCGGGGGAGTGAATCCAATGAGCAGTTCTTC
few,TRBJ1-2,TRBD1,TRBV24-1,CATSDAGTGFGGYTF,TGTGCCACCAGTGATGCCGGGACAGGGTTTGGTGGCTACACCTTC
.,TRBJ2-1,TRBD2,TRBV12-5,CASGLVRLGGSSYNEQFF,TGTGCTAGTGGTTTGGTACGATTGGGGGGGAGCTCCTACAATGAGCAGTTCTTC
.,TRBJ1-2,.,TRBV7-9,CASSQTSGTPGRYTF,TGTGCCAGCAGCCAGACGTCCGGGACACCGGGCCGCTACACCTTC